Following are 17 T cell receptor beta chains from one sample sequenced in a study of blood T cell repertoires in COVID-19. Using immunoSEQ multiplex PCR, the repertoire was profiled, and TCRdb retains in-frame clones only, with some absent. The table includes some 100,000 clones, 89% detected once. Material for sequencing was peripheral blood. The receptors were gathered from an elderly woman with active COVID-19.

The chain carries TRBV7-2 and TRBJ2-1; 14 nucleotides align to TRBD2. J was trimmed by 4 bases and V by 1 base; bases with no gene match: 0. This CDR3 contains 16 residues. Germline assignment: CDR1 SGHTA and CDR2 FQGNSA. The CDR3 sequence is CASSLGLAGGYNEQFF. DNA of the CDR3: TGTGCCAGCAGCTTAGGACTAGCGGGAGGGTACAATGAGCAGTTCTTC.

V is TRBV5-4 and J is TRBJ2-3; D is uncertain. The CDR3 is 15 amino acids. Germline V gene sequence: CDR1 SGHNT, CDR2 YYREEE (reference sequence). The V end lost 0 bases, the J end lost 1 base, and 9 bases lay between the germline ends. CDR3 region: CASSLGSAGTDTQYF. In DNA, the CDR3 is TGTGCCAGCAGCTTGGGAAGCGCGGGCACAGATACGCAGTATTTT. The variable domain in full, completed from reference TRBV5-4 and TRBJ2-3, reads ETGVTQSPTHLIKTRGQQVTLRCSSQSGHNTVSWYQQALGQGPQFIFQYYREEENGRGNFPPRFSGLQFPNYSSELNVNALELDDSALYLCASSLGSAGTDTQYFGPGTRLTVL.

This clone has just one count. The V gene is TRBV21-1, the J gene TRBJ2-3; the table calls TRBD1, which could not be checked here. TRBV21-1 is a known pseudogene. This CDR3 has 15 amino acids. The CDR3 coding sequence is TGTGCCAGCAACCAGGGTATGACTAGCACAGATACGCAGTATTTT. Its protein is CASNQGMTSTDTQYF.

The genes are TRBV4-3 and TRBJ2-7, with 8 bases identical to TRBD2. The CDR3 runs to 14 residues. CDR1 and CDR2 from the germline V gene are LGHNA and YSLEER. Losses at the gene ends were 0 bases for V and 11 bases for J; bases not matched to a gene: 9. CDR3 sequence reads: CASSQDYGGRQKYF. The CDR3 DNA sequence: TGCGCCAGCAGCCAAGATTATGGCGGGAGGCAGAAGTACTTC.

V usage is TRBV6-5 and J usage is TRBJ1-5; TRBD1 matches at 7 bases. With 6 bases clipped from V and 2 bases from J, the junction kept 4 bases outside the gene matches. Germline V CDR1 and CDR2: MNHEY, SVGAGI. There are 14 residues in the CDR3. The CDR3 protein is CASSSGQGNQPQHF. CDR3 sequence (DNA): TGTGCCAGCAGCTCCGGACAGGGCAATCAGCCCCAGCATTTT.

The V call is TRBV2, the J call TRBJ1-2, with D hard to call. V was pared by 7 bases and J by 4 bases, with 19 bases between. The germline V gene has CDR1 SNHLY and CDR2 FYNNEI. CDR3 size: 15 residues. The CDR3 DNA is TGTGCCAGCACCCCTTCAGGAACAACAGTCTATGGCTACACCTTC. This codes for CASTPSGTTVYGYTF.

This clone was picked up one time. This chain links TRBV27 with TRBJ1-6, with 9 bases lining up with TRBD1. The CDR3 is 15 residues long. V was clipped by 6 bases and J by 10 bases; unmatched bases: 10. Germline values: CDR1 MNHEY, CDR2 SMNVEV (reference sequence). The CDR3 region is CASRIPGQGGSPLHF. As DNA, the CDR3 is TGTGCCAGCAGGATACCGGGACAGGGAGGGTCACCCCTCCACTTT.

The rearrangement uses TRBV7-3 and TRBJ2-3, with 9 bases matching TRBD2. Trimming cost V 2 bases and J 5 bases; bases outside gene matches: 8. The germline gives CDR1 SGHTA, CDR2 FQGTGA. The CDR3 runs to 16 residues. CDR3 nucleotide sequence: TGTGCCAGCAGCTTAGTGGGTGCGGGAGGGGGAGATACGCAGTATTTT. Its protein product is CASSLVGAGGGDTQYF.

The chain employs TRBV18 and TRBJ2-5, with 11 bases aligning to TRBD2. The CDR3 is made up of 16 amino acids. Germline trimming cut 1 base from V and 5 bases from J; bases unmatched to any gene: 6. Looked up from germline, CDR1 is KGHSH and CDR2 is LQKENI. In DNA form, the CDR3 reads TGTGCCAGCTCACCACGAACTAGCGGGAGTGGGGAGACCCAGTACTTC. Its translation: CASSPRTSGSGETQYF.

The V and J genes are TRBV24-1 and TRBJ2-3; perhaps TRBD1 as D (5 bases). CDR1 is KGHDR, CDR2 SFDVKD, per germline. This CDR3 has 16 amino acids. V lost 4 bases and J lost 0, with 13 bases in between. CDR3: CATSDPRGSSTDTQYF. The CDR3 region has the DNA TGTGCCACCAGTGACCCTAGGGGATCTAGCACAGATACGCAGTATTTT.

This clone was recorded only once. The genes are TRBV11-2 and TRBJ2-1; D not resolved. The CDR3 is 15 amino acids. Germline V lookup: CDR1 SGHAT, CDR2 FQNNGV. Between the trimmed V and J ends, which lost 0 bases and 0 bases, there was a span of 6 bases. CDR3 sequence (DNA): TGTGCCAGCAGCTTAGATGCTAGCTCCTACAATGAGCAGTTCTTC. Its translation: CASSLDASSYNEQFF. The entire variable domain, with the rest obtained from reference TRBV11-2 and TRBJ2-1, is as follows: EAGVAQSPRYKIIEKRQSVAFWCNPISGHATLYWYQQILGQGPKLLIQFQNNGVVDDSQLPKDRFSAERLKGVDSTLKIQPAKLEDSAVYLCASSLDASSYNEQFFGPGTRLTVL.

The rearrangement links TRBV30 to TRBJ2-1; 12 bases agree with TRBD2. The CDR3 sequence is 15 residues long. Germline lookup yields CDR1 GTSNPN and CDR2 SVGIG (reference sequence). The ends lost 1 base at V and 5 bases at J; junction bases unmatched: 3. CDR3 bases: TGTGCCTGGAGTGCCCCTAGCGGGAGGGACAATGAGCAGTTCTTC. Protein: CAWSAPSGRDNEQFF.

The V gene is TRBV5-1, the J gene TRBJ1-2, with 9 positions matching TRBD1. The ends lost 5 bases at V and 9 bases at J; junction bases unmatched: 8. The CDR3 covers 13 residues. Looked up from germline, CDR1 is SGHRS and CDR2 is YFSETQ. CDR3 region: CASRGQGKESYTF. The CDR3 coding sequence is TGCGCCAGCAGGGGACAGGGTAAAGAGAGCTACACCTTC.

The rearrangement links TRBV6-5 to TRBJ1-2; D not resolved. Germline lookup yields CDR1 MNHEY and CDR2 SVGAGI. V lost 8 bases and J lost 1, with 11 bases in between. The CDR3 extends over 13 amino acids. The CDR3 here is CASGSPVNYGYTF. The DNA of the CDR3 is TGTGCCAGCGGGAGCCCAGTTAACTATGGCTACACCTTC.

On this clone itself: The sample holds other DNA sequences that translate to the same CDR3. V usage is TRBV4-3 and J usage is TRBJ2-1; possibly TRBD2 for D (6 bases). This CDR3 region has 16 residues. V was cut by 0 bases and J by 1 base, with 10 bases left in between. CDR1 is LGHNA, CDR2 YSLEER, per germline. CDR3: CASSQELASSYNEQFF. CDR3 nucleotides: TGCGCCAGCAGCCAAGAACTAGCTTCATCCTACAATGAGCAGTTCTTC.

The chain combines TRBV6-2 or TRBV6-3 with TRBJ2-2; a weak D match, TRBD2 (5 bases). Germline values: CDR1 MNHEY, CDR2 SVGEGT. The V gene lost 6 bases and the J gene lost 0 bases, with 17 bases spanning the gap. The CDR3 length is 17 residues. Written as DNA, the CDR3 is TGTGCCAGCAGCCCTAACCTCGGGATGACGAACACCGGGGAGCTGTTTTTT. This sequence encodes CASSPNLGMTNTGELFF.

The chain has TRBV6-6 and TRBJ1-2, with TRBD1 matching over 10 bases. Germline CDR1 is MNHNY and CDR2 is SVGAGI (reference sequence). The CDR3 contains 14 residues. With V trimmed by 6 bases and J by 4 bases, 5 bases remained unmatched. CDR3 protein: CASRGQGRSYGYTF. In DNA, the CDR3 is TGTGCCAGCAGGGGACAGGGGCGTTCCTATGGCTACACCTTC.